The clone carrying this T cell receptor (beta chain) was counted at least ten times. The target antigen is unknown. Time point reported: newly diagnosed GD, antithyroid drugs for less than 3 months. PBMC RNA was the source of the TCR library. This sample was included in a study of regulatory T cells in long-lasting Graves disease. Study-level results: Whereas new patients shared 966 public clonotypes, persistent patients shared more, at 2,500 to 3,500.

The V and J ends lost 4 bases and 6 bases, in that order; junction bases with no gene match: 10. The CDR3 length is 18 residues. CDR1 is MDHEN and CDR2 is SYDVKM in the germline V gene. Researchers made TCR beta libraries by using iRepertoire HTBI primers and running Arm-PCR on CDR3 regions. TCRdb itself ran the multiplex PCR reads through MiXCR, one entry per CDR3 protein. The data show approximately 440,000 distinct CDR3 sequences, with around 15% seen just once and 12% held by the top ten. These data also featured in a second study, about T cells in Graves' hyperthyroidism and ophthalmopathy. That source notes: The HTBI primer set served for first-round RT-PCR of the TCR CDR3.

The chain is built from TRBV28 and TRBJ2-2, with 14 bases lining up with TRBD2. This specimen was peripheral blood mononuclear cells (PBMCs), taken at new diagnosis, from a patient treated with antithyroid drugs. This TCR was recovered from a man aged 35 to 55 with Graves disease. This chain's CDR3 is CASSSRGLAGVFAGELFF. The CDR3, as DNA: TGTGCCAGCAGTTCCCGGGGACTAGCGGGAGTTTTTGCCGGGGAGCTGTTTTTT.